Detailed here is one T cell receptor (beta chain). Its target is not known. The data originate from a study of OX40 agonist ivuxolimab in advanced cancers. The study's findings and limits: The average count of expanded clones was higher among CD8+ T cells than among CD4+. Blood T cells, both CD4+ and CD8+, expanded clonally by week 6 at 0.1 to 3.0 mg/kg.

TCRdb's table, derived via immunoSEQ multiplex PCR, lists solely in-frame clones and lacks some. The sample shows approximately 59,000 clones, around 85% of them seen only once. Trimming took 6 bases from V and 0 from J, leaving 8 bases between them. Germline V CDR1 and CDR2: MRHNA, SNTAGT. The CDR3 consists of 13 residues. The cohort excluded patients with autoimmune disease history or systemic immunosuppression. Sample: CD4+ or CD8+ T cells sorted from blood, taken in a trial of the OX40 agonist ivuxolimab. The chain has TRBV6-4 and TRBJ1-2; a possible D gene is TRBD1 (6 bases). This clonotype originated in an adult with an advanced solid tumor such as melanoma, head and neck, liver or kidney cancer. CDR3 amino acids: CASRQGSNYGYTF. The CDR3 DNA reads as TGTGCCAGCAGACAGGGTTCTAACTATGGCTACACCTTC.